Sequencing of this TCR beta chain was carried out in a study of human CD4 T cells and Enterobacteriaceae. Proliferating activated T cells were sorted by FACS as CFSE-low CD25+ ICOS+ after about 6-7 days. At a 2:1 ratio, CFSE-labeled memory CD4+ T cells were cultured with irradiated autologous monocytes pulsed with antigen. All CD4+ cells other than CD45RA+CCR7+CD95- naive cells were sorted as memory, over 95% pure. The table came from immunoSEQ multiplex PCR; TCRdb's copy has only in-frame clones and leaves some out. The sample has approximately 230 clones, over 40% seen once. The V segment lost 6 bases and the J segment 2 bases; nucleotides outside the gene matches: 11. CDR3 length: 19 amino acids. CDR1 is MNHEY and CDR2 is SMNVEV in the germline V gene (reference sequence).

The specimen sequenced was bacteria-reactive CD4+ T cells grown in culture. Noted subset: CFSE-low proliferating memory CD4 T cells sorted after in vitro stimulation with a heat-inactivated bacterium or M. tuberculosis lysate. The J gene is TRBJ2-1, the V gene TRBV27; 15 bases are a match to TRBD2. This receptor was taken from a human donor in good health. The CDR3, as DNA: TGTGCCAGCAGCCATCTCGGACTAGCGGGAGGGGGGACCTACAATGAGCAGTTCTTC. It codes for CASSHLGLAGGGTYNEQFF.